Each of the 9 T cell receptor beta chains below was sequenced from the same sample in a study of blood T cell repertoires in COVID-19. Sequencing used immunoSEQ multiplex PCR; TCRdb keeps in-frame clones, though not all of them. The sample includes roughly 140,000 clones, 65% to 80% of them seen just once. The specimen sequenced was peripheral blood. The receptors come from a woman in her sixties or seventies with acute or convalescent COVID-19.

The chain employs TRBV3-1 (or the pseudogene TRBV3-2) and TRBJ2-3, with TRBD2 identical over 8 bases. The CDR3 consists of 19 residues. After removal of 5 bases from V and 2 bases from J, the junction contained 18 bases not matched to a gene. Germline assignment: CDR1 LGHDT and CDR2 YNNKEL (reference sequence). This chain's CDR3 is CASSNRWPAGVLPTDTQYF. The CDR3 DNA is TGTGCCAGCAGCAACCGGTGGCCAGCGGGAGTACTCCCCACAGATACGCAGTATTTT.

There are a few counts of this clone. This chain joins TRBV3-1 (or the pseudogene TRBV3-2) and TRBJ2-7; 7 positions agree with TRBD1. This CDR3 has 13 amino acids. The trim removed 6 bases at V and 0 bases at J, leaving 2 bases unmatched. Germline V gene lookup returns CDR1 LGHDT and CDR2 YNNKEL (reference sequence). The CDR3 sequence is CASRDRSSYEQYF. CDR3 in DNA: TGTGCCAGCAGGGACAGGAGCTCCTACGAGCAGTACTTC.

There are a few counts of this clone. V and J are TRBV28 and TRBJ1-2; D may be TRBD1 (5 bases). Between the trimmed V and J ends, which lost 7 bases and 14 bases, there was a span of 23 bases. CDR1 is MDHEN, CDR2 SYDVKM, per germline. The CDR3 has 13 residues. In DNA form, the CDR3 reads TGTGCCAGCACCACTCAGGGCAGCCCCGCCCTTACCTTC. Translation gives CASTTQGSPALTF.

This clone occurred a few times. The chain carries TRBV7-9 and TRBJ2-7; a possible D gene is TRBD2 (6 bases). V was clipped by 8 bases and J by 2 bases, with 7 bases between them. The CDR3 covers 11 residues. Germline-derived CDR1 and CDR2 are SEHNR and FQNEAQ (reference sequence). Written as DNA, the CDR3 is TGTGCCAGCGGGAGGACCTACGAGCAGTACTTC. Its protein product is CASGRTYEQYF.

The V gene is TRBV5-6, the J gene TRBJ1-3; D remains unclear. The CDR3 runs to 14 residues. Trimming took 4 bases from V and 0 from J, leaving 8 bases between them. In germline, CDR1 is SGHDT, CDR2 YYEEEE. CDR3 sequence (DNA): TGTGCCAGCAGCCTGGACTACTCTGGAAACACCATATATTTT. Translating gives CASSLDYSGNTIYF.

This clone was picked up one time. The CDR3 is CASSLGPSGNTIYF. The DNA for the CDR3 is TGTGCCAGCAGTCTGGGGCCCTCTGGAAACACCATATATTTT. This chain uses TRBV6-5 with TRBJ1-3; TRBD1 is a possible D gene (5 bases). The germline gives CDR1 MNHEY, CDR2 SVGAGI. This CDR3 spans 14 amino acids. Trimming cost V 5 bases and J 0 bases, with 8 bases left between them.

The chain uses TRBV24-1 and TRBJ2-2; 11 positions agree with TRBD1. V was clipped by 7 bases and J by 8 bases; unmatched bases: 8. The CDR3 runs to 15 residues. The germline CDR1 and CDR2 sequences are KGHDR and SFDVKD. The CDR3 DNA sequence: TGTGCCACCAGAGGGGGACAGGGGGAGACGGGGGAGCTGTTTTTT. The encoded protein is CATRGGQGETGELFF.

The CDR3 spells CASSQRTGGGYEQYF. CDR3 bases: TGCGCCAGCAGCCAAAGGACAGGGGGCGGGTACGAGCAGTACTTC. The V gene is TRBV4-1, the J gene TRBJ2-7; 11 positions agree with TRBD1. The CDR3 consists of 15 residues. V shed 2 bases and J 4 bases; nucleotides not matched to a gene: 4. Per the germline V gene, CDR1 is MGHRA and CDR2 is YSYEKL.

The rearrangement uses TRBV29-1 and TRBJ2-1; D possibly corresponds to TRBD2 (7 bases). V gave up 6 bases and J gave up 7 bases, with 19 bases separating them. Germline V lookup: CDR1 SQVTM, CDR2 ANQGSEA. This CDR3 comprises 14 residues. DNA for the CDR3: TGCAGCGTGACGACATGGGAGGGGGGGAATGAGCAGTTCTTC. Translation gives CSVTTWEGGNEQFF.